The T cell receptor beta chain under discussion was sequenced for a study of T cell responses to AZD1222 COVID-19 vaccine. Study conclusions and caveats: Targeting of unmutated variant regions was reportedly seen in nearly half of spike-specific TCRs. The study sampled repertoires only after the peak T cell response. Seropositivity was recorded at baseline in only six AZD1222 recipients.

Notes on this clone: Antigen specificity is unknown.

From germline, CDR1 is LGHDT and CDR2 YNNKEL (reference sequence). The V segment lost 0 bases and the J segment 2 bases; nucleotides outside the gene matches: 6. CDR3 size: 17 residues. Sequencing used immunoSEQ multiplex PCR; TCRdb keeps in-frame clones, though not all of them. The sample lists around 150,000 clones; 70% to 90% were seen once. The chain has TRBV3-1 (or the pseudogene TRBV3-2) and TRBJ2-3; 9 nucleotides align to TRBD2. This specimen consisted of peripheral blood, obtained 28 days after the second dose of the MenACWY control vaccine. The sequence came from an adult who received the MenACWY meningococcal vaccine as a control. CDR3 in amino acids: CASSQEVAGVFTDTQYF. CDR3 DNA sequence: TGTGCCAGCAGCCAAGAGGTAGCGGGGGTTTTCACAGATACGCAGTATTTT.